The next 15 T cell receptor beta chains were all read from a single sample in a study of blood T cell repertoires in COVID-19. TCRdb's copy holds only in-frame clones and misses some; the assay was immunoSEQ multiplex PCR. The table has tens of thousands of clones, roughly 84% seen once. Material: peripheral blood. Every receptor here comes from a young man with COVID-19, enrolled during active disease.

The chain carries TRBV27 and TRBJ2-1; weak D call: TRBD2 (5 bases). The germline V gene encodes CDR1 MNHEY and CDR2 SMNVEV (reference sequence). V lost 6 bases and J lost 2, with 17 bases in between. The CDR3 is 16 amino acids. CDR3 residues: CASSPTGAAAYNEQFF. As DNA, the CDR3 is TGTGCCAGCAGCCCCACCGGAGCGGCAGCCTACAATGAGCAGTTCTTC.

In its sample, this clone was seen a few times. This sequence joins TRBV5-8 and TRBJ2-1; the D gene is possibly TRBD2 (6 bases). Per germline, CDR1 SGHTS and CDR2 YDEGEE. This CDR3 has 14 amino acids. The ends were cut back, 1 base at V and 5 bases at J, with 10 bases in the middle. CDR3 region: CASSLSGFDNEQFF. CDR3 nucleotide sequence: TGTGCCAGCAGCTTGAGCGGGTTCGACAATGAGCAGTTCTTC.

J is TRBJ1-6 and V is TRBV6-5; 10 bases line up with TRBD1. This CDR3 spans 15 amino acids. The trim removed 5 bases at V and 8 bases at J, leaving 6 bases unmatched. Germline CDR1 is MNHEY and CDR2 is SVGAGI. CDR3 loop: CASSLLGQGDSPLHF. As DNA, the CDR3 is TGTGCCAGCAGTCTCCTCGGACAGGGGGATTCACCCCTCCACTTT.

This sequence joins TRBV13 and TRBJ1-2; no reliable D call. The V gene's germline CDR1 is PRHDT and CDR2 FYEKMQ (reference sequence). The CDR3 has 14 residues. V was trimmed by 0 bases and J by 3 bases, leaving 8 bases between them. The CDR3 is CASSLGSLDYGYTF. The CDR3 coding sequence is TGTGCCAGCAGCTTAGGGTCACTAGACTATGGCTACACCTTC.

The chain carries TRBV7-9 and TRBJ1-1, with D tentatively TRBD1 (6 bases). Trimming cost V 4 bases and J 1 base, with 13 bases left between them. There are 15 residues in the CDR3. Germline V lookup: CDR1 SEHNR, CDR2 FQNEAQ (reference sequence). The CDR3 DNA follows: TGTGCCAGCAGCTCAGAGGACAGCTCGAACACTGAAGCTTTCTTT. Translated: CASSSEDSSNTEAFF.

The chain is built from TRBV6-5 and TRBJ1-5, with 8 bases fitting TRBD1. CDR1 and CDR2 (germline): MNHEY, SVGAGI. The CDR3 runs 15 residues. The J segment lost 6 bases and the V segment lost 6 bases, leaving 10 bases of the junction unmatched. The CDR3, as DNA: TGTGCCAGCAGAAGAAAGACAGGGGCCGGTCAGCCCCAGCATTTT. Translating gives CASRRKTGAGQPQHF.

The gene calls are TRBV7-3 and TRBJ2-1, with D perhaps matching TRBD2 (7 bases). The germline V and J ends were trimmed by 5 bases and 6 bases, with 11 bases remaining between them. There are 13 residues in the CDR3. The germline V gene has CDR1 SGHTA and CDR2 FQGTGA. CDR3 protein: CASSPGGLNEQFF. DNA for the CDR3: TGTGCCAGCAGCCCCGGGGGGCTCAATGAGCAGTTCTTC.

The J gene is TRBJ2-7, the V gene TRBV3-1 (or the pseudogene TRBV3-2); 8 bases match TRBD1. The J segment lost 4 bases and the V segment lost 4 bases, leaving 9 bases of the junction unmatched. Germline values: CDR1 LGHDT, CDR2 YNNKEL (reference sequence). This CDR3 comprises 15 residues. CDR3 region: CASSLSGQEIYEQYF. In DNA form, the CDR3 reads TGTGCCAGCAGCCTGTCGGGACAGGAGATTTACGAGCAGTACTTC.

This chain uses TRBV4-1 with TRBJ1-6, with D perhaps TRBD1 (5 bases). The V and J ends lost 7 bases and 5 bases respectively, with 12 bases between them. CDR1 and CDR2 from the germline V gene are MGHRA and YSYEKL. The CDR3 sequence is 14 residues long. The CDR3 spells CASNPGRDNSPLHF. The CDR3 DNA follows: TGCGCCAGCAACCCCGGCAGGGATAATTCACCCCTCCACTTT.

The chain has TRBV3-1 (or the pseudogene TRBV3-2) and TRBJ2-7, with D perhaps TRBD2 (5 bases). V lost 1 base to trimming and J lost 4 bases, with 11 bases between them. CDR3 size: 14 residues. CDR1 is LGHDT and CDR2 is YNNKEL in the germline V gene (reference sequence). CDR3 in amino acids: CASSQAPSGYEQYF. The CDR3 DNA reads TGTGCCAGCAGCCAAGCCCCTTCGGGATACGAGCAGTACTTC.

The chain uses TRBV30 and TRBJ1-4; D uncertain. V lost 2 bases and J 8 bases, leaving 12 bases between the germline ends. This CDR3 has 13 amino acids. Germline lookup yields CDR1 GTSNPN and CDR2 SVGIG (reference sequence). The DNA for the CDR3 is TGTGCCTGGAGTTCCCATTATCGGGAAAAACTGTTTTTT. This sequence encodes CAWSSHYREKLFF.

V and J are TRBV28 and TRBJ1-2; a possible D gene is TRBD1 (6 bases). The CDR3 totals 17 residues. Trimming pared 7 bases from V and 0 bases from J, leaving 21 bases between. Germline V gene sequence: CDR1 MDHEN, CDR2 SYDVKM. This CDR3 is CASTGGGSPTANYGYTF. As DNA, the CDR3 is TGTGCCAGCACGGGGGGGGGCAGCCCCACCGCTAACTATGGCTACACCTTC.

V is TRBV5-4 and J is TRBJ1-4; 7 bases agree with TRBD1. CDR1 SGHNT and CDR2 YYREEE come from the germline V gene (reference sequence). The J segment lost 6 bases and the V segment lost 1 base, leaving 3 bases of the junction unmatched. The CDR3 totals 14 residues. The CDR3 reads CASSLQGVDEKLFF. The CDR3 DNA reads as TGTGCCAGCAGCTTGCAGGGGGTGGATGAAAAACTGTTTTTT.

This CDR3 reads CASSPQRATSNTEAFF. The CDR3 DNA follows: TGTGCCAGCAGCCCACAGCGGGCCACCTCGAACACTGAAGCTTTCTTT. V and J are TRBV13 and TRBJ1-1; D is unclear. The germline V gene encodes CDR1 PRHDT and CDR2 FYEKMQ (reference sequence). The V end was cut by 5 bases, the J end by 1 base, with 17 bases between. This CDR3 has 16 residues.

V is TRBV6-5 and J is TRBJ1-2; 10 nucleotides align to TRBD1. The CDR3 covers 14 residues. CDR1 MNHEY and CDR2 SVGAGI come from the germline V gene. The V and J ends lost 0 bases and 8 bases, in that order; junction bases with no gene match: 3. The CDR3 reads CASSYSGTGVGYTF. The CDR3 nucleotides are TGTGCCAGCAGTTACTCGGGGACAGGGGTCGGCTACACCTTC.